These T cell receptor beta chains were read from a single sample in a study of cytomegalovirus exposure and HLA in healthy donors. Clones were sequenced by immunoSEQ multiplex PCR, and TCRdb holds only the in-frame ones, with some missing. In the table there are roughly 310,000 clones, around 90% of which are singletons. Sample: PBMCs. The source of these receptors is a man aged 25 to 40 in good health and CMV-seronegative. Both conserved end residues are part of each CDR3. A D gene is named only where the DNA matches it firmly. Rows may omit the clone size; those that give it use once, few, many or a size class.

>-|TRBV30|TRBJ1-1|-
CAWRSWTANTEAFF
TGTGCCTGGAGGAGCTGGACAGCCAACACTGAAGCTTTCTTT
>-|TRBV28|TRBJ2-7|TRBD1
CASRETGSSYEQYF
TGTGCCAGCAGGGAGACAGGGAGCTCCTACGAGCAGTACTTC
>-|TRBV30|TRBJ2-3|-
CAWSVSTDTQYF
TGTGCCTGGAGTGTCAGTACAGATACGCAGTATTTT
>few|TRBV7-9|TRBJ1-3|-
CASSLGHSGNTIYF
TGTGCCAGCAGCTTAGGTCACTCTGGAAACACCATATATTTT
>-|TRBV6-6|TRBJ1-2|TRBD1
CASSRQDRVRGYTF
TGTGCCAGCAGCCGACAAGACAGGGTTCGTGGCTACACCTTC
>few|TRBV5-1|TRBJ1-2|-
CASSLILSERSTNYGYTF
TGCGCCAGCAGCTTGATCCTGAGTGAACGCTCTACTAACTATGGCTACACCTTC
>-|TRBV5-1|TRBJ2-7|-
CASSAKPGTYEQYF
TGCGCCAGCAGCGCCAAACCGGGGACCTACGAGCAGTACTTC
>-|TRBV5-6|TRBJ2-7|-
CASSLYNEQYF
TGTGCCAGCAGCTTGTACAACGAGCAGTACTTC
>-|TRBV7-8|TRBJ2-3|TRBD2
CASSTTAGPNPSDTQYF
TGTGCCAGCAGCACGACAGCGGGGCCCAATCCGTCGGATACGCAGTATTTT
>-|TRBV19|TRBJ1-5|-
CASNPQRVVNQPQHF
TGTGCCAGTAATCCACAGCGGGTGGTCAATCAGCCCCAGCATTTT
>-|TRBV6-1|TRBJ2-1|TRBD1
CASRRTGGNEQFF
TGTGCCAGCAGGAGGACAGGGGGTAATGAGCAGTTCTTC
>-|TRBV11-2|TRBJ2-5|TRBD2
CASSLFGGGQETQYF
TGTGCCAGCAGCTTATTCGGGGGGGGTCAAGAGACCCAGTACTTC
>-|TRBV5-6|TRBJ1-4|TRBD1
CASSLTGTGNEKLFF
TGTGCCAGCAGCTTGACCGGGACAGGCAATGAAAAACTGTTTTTT
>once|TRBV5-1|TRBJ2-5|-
CASSFYSAQETQYF
TGCGCCAGCAGCTTTTACAGTGCCCAAGAGACCCAGTACTTC
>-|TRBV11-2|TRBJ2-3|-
CASSSLQGWATDTQYF
TGTGCCAGCAGCTCGTTACAGGGTTGGGCCACAGATACGCAGTATTTT
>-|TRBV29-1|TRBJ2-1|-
CSVDRGYVAENEQFF
TGCAGCGTTGATAGAGGTTACGTCGCAGAAAATGAGCAGTTCTTC
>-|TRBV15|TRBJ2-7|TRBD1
CATSRDLVANLGYGTGDNEQYF
TGTGCCACCAGCAGAGATTTGGTCGCGAATCTCGGATACGGGACAGGGGACAACGAGCAGTACTTC
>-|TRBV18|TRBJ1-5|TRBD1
CASSPQGQSNQPQHF
TGTGCCAGCTCACCACAGGGACAGAGCAATCAGCCCCAGCATTTT
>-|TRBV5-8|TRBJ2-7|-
CASTLWGRQSYEQYF
TGTGCCAGCACCCTCTGGGGGCGACAGTCCTACGAGCAGTACTTC
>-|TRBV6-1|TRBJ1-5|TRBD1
CASRPGGGGNQPQHF
TGTGCCAGCAGGCCAGGGGGTGGTGGCAATCAGCCCCAGCATTTT
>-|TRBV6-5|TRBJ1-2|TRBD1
CASRKGQGFYGYTF
TGTGCCAGCAGAAAAGGACAGGGCTTCTATGGCTACACCTTC
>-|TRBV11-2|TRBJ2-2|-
CASSASGGAGTGELFF
TGTGCCAGCAGCGCCTCTGGGGGCGCGGGCACCGGGGAGCTGTTTTTT
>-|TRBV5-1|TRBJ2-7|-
CASSLESGYRPSRGSYEQYF
TGCGCCAGCAGCTTGGAATCCGGATATAGGCCCTCACGGGGATCCTACGAGCAGTACTTC
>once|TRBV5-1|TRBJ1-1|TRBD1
CASSRIGTDLNTEAFF
TGCGCCAGCAGCCGAATCGGGACAGACTTGAACACTGAAGCTTTCTTT
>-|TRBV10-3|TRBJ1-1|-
CAISESGSTEAFF
TGTGCCATCAGTGAGTCAGGGAGCACTGAAGCTTTCTTT
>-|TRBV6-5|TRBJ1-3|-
CASSYQGLSSGNTIYF
TGTGCCAGCAGTTACCAAGGACTGAGCTCTGGAAACACCATATATTTT
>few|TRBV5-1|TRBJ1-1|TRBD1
CASSPGTGGNTEAFF
TGCGCCAGCAGCCCCGGGACAGGGGGCAACACTGAAGCTTTCTTT
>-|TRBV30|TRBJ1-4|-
CAWSKGAHEKLFF
TGTGCCTGGAGTAAGGGAGCACATGAAAAACTGTTTTTT
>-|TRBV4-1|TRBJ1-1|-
CASSQTQGLIANTEAFF
TGCGCCAGCAGCCAAACCCAGGGACTGATTGCGAACACTGAAGCTTTCTTT
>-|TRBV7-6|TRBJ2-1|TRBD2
CASSLARGGNEQFF
TGTGCCAGCAGCTTAGCGCGGGGGGGTAATGAGCAGTTCTTC
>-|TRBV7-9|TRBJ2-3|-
CASTLVWGTSTDTQYF
TGTGCCAGCACCTTAGTATGGGGGACAAGCACAGATACGCAGTATTTT
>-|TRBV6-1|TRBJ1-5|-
CASSGRASNQPQHF
TGTGCCAGCAGTGGCAGGGCCAGCAATCAGCCCCAGCATTTT
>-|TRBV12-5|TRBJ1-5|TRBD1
CASGSSGGAEGGQPQHF
TGTGCTAGTGGCTCGTCAGGGGGCGCCGAAGGAGGACAGCCCCAGCATTTT
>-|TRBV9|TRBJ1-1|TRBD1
CASSVGRTGGTEAFF
TGTGCCAGCAGCGTAGGAAGGACAGGGGGCACTGAAGCTTTCTTT